A selection of T cell receptor beta chains follows, all from one sample in a study of pediatric ulcerative colitis. The data were produced by immunoSEQ multiplex PCR, yet TCRdb's version contains in-frame clones alone and is incomplete. The table has about 22,000 clones, over 60% seen once. Sequenced input: gut tissue. The receptors were gathered from a boy between 10 and 17 years old with severe ulcerative colitis. The conserved cysteine and the conserved F or W are not part of the CDR3 here.

>TRBV10-2|TRBJ2-5
ASRGAGGKQETQY
>TRBV7-2|TRBJ1-1
ASSTRQGAGTEAF
>TRBV18|TRBJ2-7
ASSPRASGGGSYEQY
>TRBV5-1|TRBJ2-5
ASSFRGQEETQY
>TRBV7-2|TRBJ1-1
ASSLARTGTNTEAF
>TRBV6-6|TRBJ2-1
AVEWGSYNEQF
>TRBV5-5|TRBJ1-2
ASSLVGTAEGSYT
>TRBV15|TRBJ1-2
ATSRGQGAYGYT
>TRBV20-1|TRBJ1-1
SARSAEAF
>TRBV18|TRBJ2-3
ASSPSYRSTDTQY
>TRBV25-1|TRBJ1-1
ASSTPSGIEAF
>TRBV7-8|TRBJ2-5
ASSFRDRAKETQY
>TRBV2|TRBJ1-2
ASRGNGTGGIRGYGYT